The 5 T cell receptor beta chains in this list originate from one sample, sequenced in a study of cytomegalovirus exposure and HLA in healthy donors. PCR was performed using 60 Vbeta and 13 Jbeta primers. TCRdb's table, derived via immunoSEQ multiplex PCR, lists solely in-frame clones and lacks some. The table includes more than 95,000 clones, around 9.1% detected once. Sequenced sample: PBMCs. Every receptor here comes from a man in his forties or fifties in good health and CMV-seropositive.

This clone was counted between two and nine times. V is TRBV6-5 and J is TRBJ2-1, with 8 bases fitting TRBD2. The CDR3 consists of 16 residues. V was clipped by 3 bases and J by 8 bases; unmatched bases: 12. Germline loops: CDR1 MNHEY, CDR2 SVGAGI. This CDR3 is CASSYYTSGAWDEQFF. The CDR3 nucleotides are TGTGCCAGCAGTTATTATACTAGCGGAGCCTGGGATGAGCAGTTCTTC.

This clone turned up a few times. The chain recombines TRBV5-1 with TRBJ2-1; 8 bases fit TRBD2. Germline V gene sequence: CDR1 SGHRS, CDR2 YFSETQ. V lost 0 bases to trimming and J lost 6 bases; unmatched junction nucleotides: 5. The CDR3 spans 15 residues. CDR3 nucleotide sequence: TGCGCCAGCAGCTTGGATGCGGGAGGATCCAATGAGCAGTTCTTC. It encodes CASSLDAGGSNEQFF.

This clone turned up a few times. The rearrangement joins TRBV4-1 to TRBJ2-2; TRBD2 might be the D (6 bases). Trimming stripped 0 bases from V and 7 bases from J, with 9 bases between. Germline CDR1 is MGHRA and CDR2 is YSYEKL. This CDR3 is 14 amino acids long. CDR3 nucleotide sequence: TGCGCCAGCAGCCAAGATCGGGGGATCGGGGAGCTGTTTTTT. It yields the protein CASSQDRGIGELFF.

The rearrangement links TRBV4-3 to TRBJ2-1, with TRBD2 matching over 10 bases. Germline CDR1 is LGHNA and CDR2 is YSLEER. J gave up 0 bases and V 5 bases, and 4 bases lay outside the gene matches. The CDR3 is 16 residues long. CDR3: CASSLGLANSYNEQFF. CDR3 nucleotides: TGCGCCAGCAGCTTGGGACTAGCGAACTCCTACAATGAGCAGTTCTTC.

This clone was recorded a few times. This chain connects TRBV6-4 to TRBJ2-2, with D maybe TRBD2 (5 bases). This CDR3 spans 13 amino acids. The V end was cut by 6 bases, the J end by 6 bases, with 11 bases between. Germline V gives CDR1 MRHNA, CDR2 SNTAGT. Here the CDR3 reads CASRQGLSGELFF. The CDR3 region has the DNA TGTGCCAGCAGGCAAGGACTCTCCGGGGAGCTGTTTTTT.